The entry below gives a single T cell receptor beta chain sequence along with its context. TCRdb's table, derived via immunoSEQ multiplex PCR, lists solely in-frame clones and lacks some. The table lists under 35,000 clones, approximately 90% of them singletons. These data belong to a study of T cell changes during pregnancy in multiple sclerosis. With V trimmed by 5 bases and J by 4 bases, 14 bases remained unmatched. This CDR3 has 17 amino acids. Looked up from germline, CDR1 is SGHVS and CDR2 is FQNEAQ. The rearrangement joins TRBV7-8 to TRBJ1-1; TRBD1 matches 9 bases. Specimen: CD8+ T cells from peripheral blood mononuclear cells, collected before pregnancy. This TCR derives from a female donor with multiple sclerosis, enrolled in a pregnancy study. The CDR3 DNA sequence: TGTGCCAGCAGCCATAATCGTGGGACAGGGCCTAGCACTGAAGCTTTCTTT. It is translated as CASSHNRGTGPSTEAFF.